This TCR beta chain was sequenced for a study of blood T cells in healthy people across ages. The germline V gene has CDR1 DFQATT and CDR2 SNEGSKA (reference sequence). J lost 4 bases, V lost 2 bases, and 7 bases had no gene match. The CDR3 sequence is 15 residues long. It was with a sample-barcoded 5' primer and a J-beta primer mix that a second PCR of about 6 to 11 cycles was run. Each CDR3 protein gets one entry after TCRdb re-called the 5' RACE reads with MiXCR. The table records about a million distinct CDR3 sequences, 35% to 45% of them present only once. This chain links TRBV20-1 with TRBJ2-5; 10 bases map to TRBD2. The sample consisted of blood. The sequence was collected from a man younger than 35 in good health. The CDR3 DNA reads as TGCAGTGCTAGACACAGCGGGAGGGCCGTAGAGACCCAGTACTTC. This translates into CSARHSGRAVETQYF.